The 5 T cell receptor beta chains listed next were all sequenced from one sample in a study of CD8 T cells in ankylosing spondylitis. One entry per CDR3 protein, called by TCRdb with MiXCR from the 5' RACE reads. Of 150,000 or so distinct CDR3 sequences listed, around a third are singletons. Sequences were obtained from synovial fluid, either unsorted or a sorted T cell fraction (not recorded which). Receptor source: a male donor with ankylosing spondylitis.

CDR3 in DNA: TGTGCCAGCAGCTTATACAGGGCGAACCAAGAGACCCAGTACTTC. Its protein product is CASSLYRANQETQYF. The V gene is TRBV11-3, the J gene TRBJ2-5, with a possible D match to TRBD1 (6 bases). This CDR3 is 15 amino acids long. Germline V gives CDR1 SGHNT, CDR2 YENEEA. The ends were cut back, 2 bases at V and 0 bases at J, with 10 bases in the middle.

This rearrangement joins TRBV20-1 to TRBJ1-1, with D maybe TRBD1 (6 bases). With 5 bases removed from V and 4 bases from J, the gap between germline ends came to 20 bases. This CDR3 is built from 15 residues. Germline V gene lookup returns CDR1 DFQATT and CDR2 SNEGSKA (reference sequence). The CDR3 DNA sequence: TGCAGTGCTCGTTCCCCAGGGGTCGGGAGCACTGAAGCTTTCTTT. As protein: CSARSPGVGSTEAFF.

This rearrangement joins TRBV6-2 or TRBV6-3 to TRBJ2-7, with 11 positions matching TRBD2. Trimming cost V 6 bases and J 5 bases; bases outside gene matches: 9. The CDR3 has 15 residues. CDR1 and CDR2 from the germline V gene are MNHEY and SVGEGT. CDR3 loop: CASRGRLAGWNEQYF. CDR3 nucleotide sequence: TGTGCCAGCAGGGGCAGACTAGCGGGATGGAACGAGCAGTACTTC.

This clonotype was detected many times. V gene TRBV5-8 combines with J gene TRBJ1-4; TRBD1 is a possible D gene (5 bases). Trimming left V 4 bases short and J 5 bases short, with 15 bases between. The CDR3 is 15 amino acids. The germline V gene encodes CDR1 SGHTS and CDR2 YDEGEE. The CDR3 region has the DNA TGTGCCAGCAGCCTAGGGACTAAGAAAAATGAAAAACTGTTTTTT. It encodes CASSLGTKKNEKLFF.

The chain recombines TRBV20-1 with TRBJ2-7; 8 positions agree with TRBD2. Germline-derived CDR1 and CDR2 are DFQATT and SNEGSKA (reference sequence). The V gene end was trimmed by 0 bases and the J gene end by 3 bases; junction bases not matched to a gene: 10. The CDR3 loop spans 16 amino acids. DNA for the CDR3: TGCAGTGCTAGAGACCCGAGCGGGGGCCTCGACTACGAGCAGTACTTC. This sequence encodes CSARDPSGGLDYEQYF.